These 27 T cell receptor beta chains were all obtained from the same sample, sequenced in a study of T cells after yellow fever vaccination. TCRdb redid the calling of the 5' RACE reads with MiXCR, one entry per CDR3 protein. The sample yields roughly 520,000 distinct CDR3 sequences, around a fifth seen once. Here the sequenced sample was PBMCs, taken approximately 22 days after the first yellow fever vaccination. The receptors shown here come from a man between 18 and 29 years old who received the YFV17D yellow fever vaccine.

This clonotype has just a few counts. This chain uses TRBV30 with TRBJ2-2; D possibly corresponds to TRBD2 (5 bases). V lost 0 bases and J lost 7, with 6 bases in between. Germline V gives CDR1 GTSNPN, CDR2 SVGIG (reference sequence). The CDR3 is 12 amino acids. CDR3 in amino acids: CAWSVLVGELFF. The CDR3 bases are TGTGCCTGGAGTGTACTAGTCGGGGAGCTGTTTTTT.

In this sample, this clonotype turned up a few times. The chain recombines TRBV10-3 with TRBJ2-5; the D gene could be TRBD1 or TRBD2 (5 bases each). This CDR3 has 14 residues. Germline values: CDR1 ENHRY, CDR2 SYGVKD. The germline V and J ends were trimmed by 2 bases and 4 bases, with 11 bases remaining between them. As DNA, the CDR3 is TGTGCCATCAGTGAGAGGGGACCCCGAGAGACCCAGTACTTC. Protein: CAISERGPRETQYF.

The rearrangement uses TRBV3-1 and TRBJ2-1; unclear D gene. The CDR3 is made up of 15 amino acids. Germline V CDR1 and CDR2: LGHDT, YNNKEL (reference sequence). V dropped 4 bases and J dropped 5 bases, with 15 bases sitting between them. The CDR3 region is CASSPIGRSNNEQFF. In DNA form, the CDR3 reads TGTGCCAGCAGCCCCATCGGAAGATCGAACAATGAGCAGTTCTTC.

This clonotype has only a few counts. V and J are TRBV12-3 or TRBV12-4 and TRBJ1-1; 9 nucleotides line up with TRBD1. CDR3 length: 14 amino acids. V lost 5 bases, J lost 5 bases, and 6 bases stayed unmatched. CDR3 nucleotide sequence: TGTGCCAGCAGTCAGGACAGGGGAGGGACTGAAGCTTTCTTT. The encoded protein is CASSQDRGGTEAFF.

The CDR3 sequence: CASSVVAGGTNEQFF. The CDR3 bases are TGTGCCAGCAGCGTAGTAGCGGGGGGGACTAATGAGCAGTTCTTC. The rearrangement uses TRBV9 and TRBJ2-1, with TRBD2 matching over 11 bases. With V trimmed by 0 bases and J by 7 bases, 3 bases remained unmatched. Germline V CDR1 and CDR2: SGDLS, YYNGEE. This CDR3 comprises 15 residues.

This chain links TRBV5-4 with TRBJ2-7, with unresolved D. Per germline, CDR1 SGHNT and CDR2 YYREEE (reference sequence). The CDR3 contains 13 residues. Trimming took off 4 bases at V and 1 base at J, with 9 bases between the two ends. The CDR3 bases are TGTGCCAGCAGCAAGGGTCTTTCCTACGAGCAGTACGTC. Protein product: CASSKGLSYEQYV.

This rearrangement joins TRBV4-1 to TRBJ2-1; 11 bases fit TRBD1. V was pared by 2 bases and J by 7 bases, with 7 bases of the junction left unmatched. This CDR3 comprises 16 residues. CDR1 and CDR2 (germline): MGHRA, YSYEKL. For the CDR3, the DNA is TGCGCCAGCAGCCAACCTGGACAGGGGGCAGCAAATGAGCAGTTCTTC. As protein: CASSQPGQGAANEQFF.

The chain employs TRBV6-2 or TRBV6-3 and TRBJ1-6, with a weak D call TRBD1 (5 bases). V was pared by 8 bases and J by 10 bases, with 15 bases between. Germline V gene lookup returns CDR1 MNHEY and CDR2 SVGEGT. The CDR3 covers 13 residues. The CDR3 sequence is CASGRSGDSPLHF. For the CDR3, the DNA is TGTGCCAGCGGACGAAGTGGGGACTCACCCCTCCACTTT.

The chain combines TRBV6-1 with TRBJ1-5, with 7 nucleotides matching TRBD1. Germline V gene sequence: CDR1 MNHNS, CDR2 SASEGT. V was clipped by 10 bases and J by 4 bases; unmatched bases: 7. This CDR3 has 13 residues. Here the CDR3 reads CATSDRENQPQHF. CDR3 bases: TGTGCCACTTCAGACAGGGAGAATCAGCCCCAGCATTTT.

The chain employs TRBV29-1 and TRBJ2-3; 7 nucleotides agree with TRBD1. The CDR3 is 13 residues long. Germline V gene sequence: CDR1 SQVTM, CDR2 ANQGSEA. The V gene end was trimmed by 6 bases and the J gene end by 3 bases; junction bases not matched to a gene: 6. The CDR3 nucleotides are TGCAGCGTGGCAGGGGGATGGACAGATACGCAGTATTTT. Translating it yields CSVAGGWTDTQYF.

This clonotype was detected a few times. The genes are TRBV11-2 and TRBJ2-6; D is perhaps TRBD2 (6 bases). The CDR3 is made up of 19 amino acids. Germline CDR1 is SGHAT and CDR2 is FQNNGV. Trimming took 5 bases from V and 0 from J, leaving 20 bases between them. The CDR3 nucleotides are TGTGCCAGCAGCCCTAGGCCGAGCGGGCCTAGCTCTGGGGCCAACGTCCTGACTTTC. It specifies CASSPRPSGPSSGANVLTF.

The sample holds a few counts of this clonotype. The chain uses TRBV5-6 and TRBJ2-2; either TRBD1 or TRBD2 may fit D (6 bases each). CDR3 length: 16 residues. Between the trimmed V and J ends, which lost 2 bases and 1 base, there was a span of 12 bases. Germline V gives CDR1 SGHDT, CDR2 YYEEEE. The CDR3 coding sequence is TGTGCCAGCAGCTTCGCCGGGGGCCGGAACACCGGGGAGCTGTTTTTT. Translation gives CASSFAGGRNTGELFF. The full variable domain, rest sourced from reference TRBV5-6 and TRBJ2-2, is DAGVTQSPTHLIKTRGQQVTLRCSPKSGHDTVSWYQQALGQGPQFIFQYYEEEERQRGNFPDRFSGHQFPNYSSELNVNALLLGDSALYLCASSFAGGRNTGELFFGEGSRLTVL.

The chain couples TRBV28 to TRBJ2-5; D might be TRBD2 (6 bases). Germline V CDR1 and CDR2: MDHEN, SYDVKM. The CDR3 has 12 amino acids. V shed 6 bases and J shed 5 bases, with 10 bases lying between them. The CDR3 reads CASSAGWETQYF. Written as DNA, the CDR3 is TGTGCCAGCAGCGCGGGGTGGGAGACCCAGTACTTC.

CDR3 DNA sequence: TGTGCCAGCAGCCAAGGTTCCACTAAGCCGTTCTTC. It codes for CASSQGSTKPFF. V and J are TRBV27 and TRBJ2-1; D gene uncertain. V dropped 6 bases and J dropped 15 bases, with 18 bases sitting between them. The CDR3 spans 12 residues. In germline, CDR1 is MNHEY, CDR2 SMNVEV (reference sequence).

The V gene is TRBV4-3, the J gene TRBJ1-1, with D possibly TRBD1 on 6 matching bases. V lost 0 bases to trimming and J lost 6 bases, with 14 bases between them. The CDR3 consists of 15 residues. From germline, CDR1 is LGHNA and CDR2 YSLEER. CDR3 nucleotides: TGCGCCAGCAGCCAAGACTGGGGGGCGATCGCTGAAGCTTTCTTT. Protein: CASSQDWGAIAEAFF.

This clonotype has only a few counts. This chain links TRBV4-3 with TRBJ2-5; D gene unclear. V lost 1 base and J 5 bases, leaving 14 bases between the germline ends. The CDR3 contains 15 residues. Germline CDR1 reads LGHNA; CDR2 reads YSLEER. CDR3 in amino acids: CASSQAVTRMETQYF. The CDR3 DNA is TGCGCCAGCAGCCAAGCGGTTACACGAATGGAGACCCAGTACTTC.

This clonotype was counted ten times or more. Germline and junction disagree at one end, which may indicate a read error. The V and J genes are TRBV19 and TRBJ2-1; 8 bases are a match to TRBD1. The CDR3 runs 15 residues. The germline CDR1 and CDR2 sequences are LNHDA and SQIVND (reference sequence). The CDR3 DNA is TGCGCCAGCAGCATTGGGACAGGAGCCTACAATGAGCAGTTCTTC. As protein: CASSIGTGAYNEQFF.

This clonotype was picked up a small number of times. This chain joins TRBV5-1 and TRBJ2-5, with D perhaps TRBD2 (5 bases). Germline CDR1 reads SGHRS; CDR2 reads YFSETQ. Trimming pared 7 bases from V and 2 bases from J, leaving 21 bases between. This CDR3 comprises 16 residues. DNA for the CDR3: TGCGCCAGCCACCGGGGTGCGCCGCCACCGCAAGAGACCCAGTACTTC. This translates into CASHRGAPPPQETQYF. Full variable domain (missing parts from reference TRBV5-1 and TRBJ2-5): KAGVTQTPRYLIKTRGQQVTLSCSPISGHRSVSWYQQTPGQGLQFLFEYFSETQRNKGNFPGRFSGRQFSNSRSEMNVSTLELGDSALYLCASHRGAPPPQETQYFGPGTRLLVL.

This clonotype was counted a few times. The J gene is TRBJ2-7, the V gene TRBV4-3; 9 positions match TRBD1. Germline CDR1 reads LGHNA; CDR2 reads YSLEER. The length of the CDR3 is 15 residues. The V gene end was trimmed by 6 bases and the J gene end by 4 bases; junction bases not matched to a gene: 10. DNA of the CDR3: TGCGCCAGCAGTCGTCTTCCGGGACAGGGATACGAGCAGTACTTC. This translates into CASSRLPGQGYEQYF.

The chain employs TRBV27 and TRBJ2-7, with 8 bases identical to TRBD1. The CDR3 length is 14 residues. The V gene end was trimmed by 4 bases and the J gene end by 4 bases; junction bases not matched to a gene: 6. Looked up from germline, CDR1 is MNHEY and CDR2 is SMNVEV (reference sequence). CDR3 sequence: CASSSDRVRYEQYF. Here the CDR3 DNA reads TGTGCCAGCAGTTCGGACAGGGTTCGGTACGAGCAGTACTTC.

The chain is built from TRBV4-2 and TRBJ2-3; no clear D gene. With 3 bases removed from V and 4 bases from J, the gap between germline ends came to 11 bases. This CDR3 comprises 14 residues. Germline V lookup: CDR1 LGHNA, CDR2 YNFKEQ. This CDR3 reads CASSQGLGSDTQYF. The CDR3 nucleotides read TGTGCCAGCAGCCAGGGATTAGGGTCAGATACGCAGTATTTT.

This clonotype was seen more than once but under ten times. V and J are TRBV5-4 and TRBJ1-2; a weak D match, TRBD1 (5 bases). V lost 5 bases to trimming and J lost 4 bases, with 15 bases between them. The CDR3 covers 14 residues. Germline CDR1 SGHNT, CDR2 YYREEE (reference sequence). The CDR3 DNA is TGTGCCAGCAGGCCGCAGGGTGCTGTCTATGGCTACACCTTC. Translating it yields CASRPQGAVYGYTF. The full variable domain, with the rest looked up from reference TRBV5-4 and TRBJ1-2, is ETGVTQSPTHLIKTRGQQVTLRCSSQSGHNTVSWYQQALGQGPQFIFQYYREEENGRGNFPPRFSGLQFPNYSSELNVNALELDDSALYLCASRPQGAVYGYTFGSGTRLTVV.

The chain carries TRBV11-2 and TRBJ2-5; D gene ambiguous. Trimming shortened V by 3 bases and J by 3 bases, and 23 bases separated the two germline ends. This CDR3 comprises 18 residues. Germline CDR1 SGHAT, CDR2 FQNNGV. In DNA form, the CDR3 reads TGTGCCAGCAGCTTGATATCCCTCGCCCGCCCTTGGAAAGAGACCCAGTACTTC. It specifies CASSLISLARPWKETQYF.

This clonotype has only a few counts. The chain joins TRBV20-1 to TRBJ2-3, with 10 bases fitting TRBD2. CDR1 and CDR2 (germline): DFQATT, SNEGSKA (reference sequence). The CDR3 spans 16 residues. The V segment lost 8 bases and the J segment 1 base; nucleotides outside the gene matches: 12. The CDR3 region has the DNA TGCAGTACAAGCACACTAGCGGGGAGTGGCACAGATACGCAGTATTTT. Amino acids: CSTSTLAGSGTDTQYF.

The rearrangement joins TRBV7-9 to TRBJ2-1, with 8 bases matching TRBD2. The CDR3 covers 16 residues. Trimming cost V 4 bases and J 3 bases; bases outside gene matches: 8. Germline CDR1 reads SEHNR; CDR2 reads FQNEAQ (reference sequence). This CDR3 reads CASSYSRGGYYNEQFF. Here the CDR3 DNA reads TGTGCCAGCAGCTATTCACGGGGGGGCTACTACAATGAGCAGTTCTTC.

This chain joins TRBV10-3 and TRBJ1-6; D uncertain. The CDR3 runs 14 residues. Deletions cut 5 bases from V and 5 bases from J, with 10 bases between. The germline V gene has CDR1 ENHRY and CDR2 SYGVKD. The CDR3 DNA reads TGTGCCATCAGTATAGGGATAAATAATTCACCCCTCCACTTT. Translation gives CAISIGINNSPLHF.

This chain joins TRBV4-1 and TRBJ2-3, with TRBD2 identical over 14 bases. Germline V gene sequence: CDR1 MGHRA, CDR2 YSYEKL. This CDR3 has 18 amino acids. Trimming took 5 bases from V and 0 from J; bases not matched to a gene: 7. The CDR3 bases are TGCGCCAGCAGCAGAGGACTAGCGGGGGGAACTAGCACAGATACGCAGTATTTT. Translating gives CASSRGLAGGTSTDTQYF.